This entry lists 11 T cell receptor beta chains sequenced from one sample in a study of shared clonotypes between healthy human individuals (dated by TCRdb to about 2020). The library was prepared using the immunoSEQ multiplex PCR assay. Not all clones reach the TCRdb copy of this immuneACCESS table, which keeps in-frame sequences only. Checked studies attribute under half of the gap to unresolved V genes and leave the rest unexplained. In this sample the table shows more than 2,000,000 clones, 93% of which occur a single time. The ten top clones hold about 0.41% of the sample. Sequences were obtained from naive CD4+ T cells from PBMCs. The cell subset or site label, as the study defines it: CD45RA+ positively selected. These receptors were taken from a man aged 18 to 29 in good health. Some clones in this sample may be carry-over from other donors' samples.

This clone showed up just once. The J gene is TRBJ2-7, the V gene TRBV5-1; TRBD2 agrees at 11 bases. V was clipped by 4 bases and J by 5 bases; unmatched bases: 5. Germline values: CDR1 SGHRS, CDR2 YFSETQ. The CDR3 totals 14 residues. As DNA, the CDR3 is TGCGCCAGCAGCGGGGGGACTAGCGGAAACGAGCAGTACTTC. Encoded protein: CASSGGTSGNEQYF.

This sequence joins TRBV5-8 and TRBJ1-5, with no clear D. V lost 0 bases and J lost 9, with 13 bases in between. The CDR3 extends over 14 amino acids. In germline, CDR1 is SGHTS, CDR2 YDEGEE. The CDR3, as DNA: TGTGCCAGCAGCTTGGGGGCAGGCGGGGTGCCCCAGCATTTT. Its protein is CASSLGAGGVPQHF.

The chain recombines TRBV27 with TRBJ1-1, with 10 bases lining up with TRBD1. Germline loops: CDR1 MNHEY, CDR2 SMNVEV (reference sequence). The CDR3 spans 16 residues. The V segment lost 3 bases and the J segment 4 bases; nucleotides outside the gene matches: 8. CDR3 DNA sequence: TGTGCCAGCAGTTTTGACGTGCGACAGGGGGCCACTGAAGCTTTCTTT. Translation gives CASSFDVRQGATEAFF.

This chain links TRBV5-4 with TRBJ1-3; the match to TRBD1 covers 9 bases. The ends lost 5 bases at V and 10 bases at J; junction bases unmatched: 10. The CDR3 covers 14 residues. Looked up from germline, CDR1 is SGHNT and CDR2 is YYREEE (reference sequence). This CDR3 is CASRGGDRVGTIYF. CDR3 nucleotides: TGTGCCAGCAGGGGGGGGGACAGGGTCGGGACCATATATTTT. Complete variable domain (other parts from reference TRBV5-4 and TRBJ1-3): ETGVTQSPTHLIKTRGQQVTLRCSSQSGHNTVSWYQQALGQGPQFIFQYYREEENGRGNFPPRFSGLQFPNYSSELNVNALELDDSALYLCASRGGDRVGTIYFGEGSWLTVV.

This clone was recorded only once. The rearrangement joins TRBV6-1 to TRBJ2-1; possible D gene TRBD1, 5 bases. V was cut by 4 bases and J by 2 bases, with 15 bases left in between. Germline V lookup: CDR1 MNHNS, CDR2 SASEGT. The CDR3 runs 16 residues. The CDR3 sequence: CASSGSQGSPYNEQFF. CDR3 coding DNA: TGTGCCAGCAGTGGTTCCCAGGGTTCGCCCTACAATGAGCAGTTCTTC.

The DNA for the CDR3 is TGTGCCAGCAGCCCACTGCCGTGGGAGCAGTACTTC. It specifies CASSPLPWEQYF. The chain combines TRBV28 with TRBJ2-7, with D uncertain. The CDR3 is made up of 12 amino acids. Deletions cut 6 bases from V and 7 bases from J, with 13 bases between. CDR1 is MDHEN and CDR2 is SYDVKM in the germline V gene.

Turning to this clone: Other nucleotide sequences in the sample specify the same CDR3. The chain combines TRBV15 with TRBJ2-3, with D unresolved. Trimming cost V 3 bases and J 2 bases, with 6 bases left between them. Per germline, CDR1 LNHNV and CDR2 YYDKDF (reference sequence). The CDR3 has 13 amino acids. CDR3 amino acids: CATSRGNTDTQYF. Here the CDR3 DNA reads TGTGCCACCAGCAGGGGGAACACAGATACGCAGTATTTT. Full variable domain (missing parts from reference TRBV15 and TRBJ2-3): DAMVIQNPRYQVTQFGKPVTLSCSQTLNHNVMYWYQQKSSQAPKLLFHYYDKDFNNEADTPDNFQSRRPNTSFCFLDIRSPGLGDTAMYLCATSRGNTDTQYFGPGTRLTVL.

The rearrangement uses TRBV7-3 and TRBJ1-1; D gene ambiguous. The CDR3 is 17 amino acids. Trimming took off 1 base at V and 4 bases at J, with 19 bases between the two ends. Germline CDR1 reads SGHTA; CDR2 reads FQGTGA. The CDR3 protein is CASSLNPTSGASTEAFF. Here the CDR3 DNA reads TGTGCCAGCAGCTTAAACCCGACATCTGGAGCAAGCACTGAAGCTTTCTTT.

The chain uses TRBV11-2 and TRBJ2-2; TRBD1 is a possible D gene (9 bases). The germline gives CDR1 SGHAT, CDR2 FQNNGV. This CDR3 comprises 16 residues. The V end lost 5 bases, the J end lost 4 bases, and 17 bases lay between the germline ends. In nucleotides, the CDR3 is TGTGCCAGCAGCATCGGGGGGGACAGGGCCACCGGGGAGCTGTTTTTT. Its translation is CASSIGGDRATGELFF. The variable domain in full, with the rest retrieved from reference TRBV11-2 and TRBJ2-2, is EAGVAQSPRYKIIEKRQSVAFWCNPISGHATLYWYQQILGQGPKLLIQFQNNGVVDDSQLPKDRFSAERLKGVDSTLKIQPAKLEDSAVYLCASSIGGDRATGELFFGEGSRLTVL.

The chain joins TRBV28 to TRBJ2-1, with a weak D call TRBD2 (7 bases). V lost 7 bases to trimming and J lost 7 bases, with 26 bases between them. The CDR3 runs to 17 residues. The germline V gene encodes CDR1 MDHEN and CDR2 SYDVKM. The CDR3 nucleotides read TGTGCCAGCATCGAGAGGGGGGGTGGCTGGCGGGGGAATGAGCAGTTCTTC. This codes for CASIERGGGWRGNEQFF.

This chain connects TRBV18 to TRBJ1-2, with D perhaps matching TRBD1 (5 bases). The CDR3 consists of 15 residues. V lost 3 bases to trimming and J lost 7 bases, with 18 bases between them. Germline V gene sequence: CDR1 KGHSH, CDR2 LQKENI. CDR3 amino acids: CASSPPGPKKGGYTF. The CDR3, as DNA: TGTGCCAGCTCACCTCCGGGACCTAAGAAGGGTGGCTACACCTTC. Full variable domain (missing parts from reference TRBV18 and TRBJ1-2): NAGVMQNPRHLVRRRGQEARLRCSPMKGHSHVYWYRQLPEEGLKFMVYLQKENIIDESGMPKERFSAEFPKEGPSILRIQQVVRGDSAAYFCASSPPGPKKGGYTFGSGTRLTVV.